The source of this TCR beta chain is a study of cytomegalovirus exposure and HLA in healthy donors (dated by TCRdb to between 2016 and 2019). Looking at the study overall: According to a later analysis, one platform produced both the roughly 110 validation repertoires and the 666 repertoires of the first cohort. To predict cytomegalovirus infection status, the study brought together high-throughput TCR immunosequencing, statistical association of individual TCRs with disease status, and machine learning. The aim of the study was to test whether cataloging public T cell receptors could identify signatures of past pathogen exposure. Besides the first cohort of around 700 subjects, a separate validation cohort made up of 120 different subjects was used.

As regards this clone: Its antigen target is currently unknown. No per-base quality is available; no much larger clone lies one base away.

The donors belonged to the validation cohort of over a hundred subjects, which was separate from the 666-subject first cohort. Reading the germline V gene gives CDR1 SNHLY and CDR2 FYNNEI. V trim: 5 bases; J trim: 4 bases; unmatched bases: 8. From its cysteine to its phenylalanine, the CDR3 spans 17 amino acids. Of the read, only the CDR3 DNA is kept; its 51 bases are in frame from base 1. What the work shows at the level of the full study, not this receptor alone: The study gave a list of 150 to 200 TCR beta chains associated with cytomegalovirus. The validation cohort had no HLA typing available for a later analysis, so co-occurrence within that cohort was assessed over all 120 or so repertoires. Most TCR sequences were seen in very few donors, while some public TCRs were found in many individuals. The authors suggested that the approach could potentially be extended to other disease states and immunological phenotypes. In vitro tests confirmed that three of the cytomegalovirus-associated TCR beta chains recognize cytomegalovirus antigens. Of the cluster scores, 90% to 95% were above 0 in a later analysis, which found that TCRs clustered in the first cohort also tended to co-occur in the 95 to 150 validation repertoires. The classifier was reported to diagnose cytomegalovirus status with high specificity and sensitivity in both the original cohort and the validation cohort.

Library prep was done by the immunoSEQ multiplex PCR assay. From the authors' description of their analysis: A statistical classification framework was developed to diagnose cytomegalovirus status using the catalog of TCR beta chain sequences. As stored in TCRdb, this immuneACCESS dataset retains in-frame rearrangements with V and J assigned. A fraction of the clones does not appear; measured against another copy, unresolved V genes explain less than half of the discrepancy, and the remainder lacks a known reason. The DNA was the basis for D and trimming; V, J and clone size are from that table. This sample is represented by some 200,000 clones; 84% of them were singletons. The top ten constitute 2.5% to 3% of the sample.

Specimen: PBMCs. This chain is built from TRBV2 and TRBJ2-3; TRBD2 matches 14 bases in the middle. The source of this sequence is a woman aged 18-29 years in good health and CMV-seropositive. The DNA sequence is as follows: TGTGCCAGCAGTAAACCCCAGACTAGCGGGGGGGCAGATACGCAGTATTTT. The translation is CASSKPQTSGGADTQYF.